This TCR beta chain comes out of a study of Tregs in tolerant kidney transplant recipients. Assay: immunoSEQ multiplex PCR; the TCRdb copy retains only in-frame clones and omits some. The sample lists just under 45,000 clones, 95% to 96% seen once, with 0.37% in the top ten. Overall study findings and caveats: The small number of patients limits these findings pending further validation.

A note on this clone: Its antigen is currently unknown.

CDR1 is SGHNT, CDR2 YENEEA, per germline. CDR3 length: 16 amino acids. V lost 6 bases and J lost 6; bases outside the gene matches: 12. The TCR originated in a human donor in good health. Sequences were obtained from Tregs from blood cultured with allogeneic cells. J is TRBJ2-1 and V is TRBV11-3; 9 bases match TRBD1. The CDR3 DNA follows: TGTGCCAGCAGTTTAATGGGGACAGGGCAATTCAATGAGCAGTTCTTC. Its protein is CASSLMGTGQFNEQFF.